This T cell receptor beta chain was sequenced in a study of shared clonotypes between healthy human individuals. Profiled with immunoSEQ multiplex PCR; TCRdb holds only in-frame clones, not every one. The table has about 2,500,000 clones, over 85% seen once; the top ten hold roughly 0.15%. V trimming: 4 bases; J trimming: 5 bases; junction bases outside the gene matches: 7. Germline values: CDR1 MNHEY, CDR2 SVGAGI. CDR3 length equals 16 residues. The authors divided CD4+ cells into CD45RA+ naive and CD45RA-negative memory subsets. Input material: naive CD4+ T cells sorted from blood. Subset defined: CD45RA+ positively selected. The chain carries TRBV6-5 and TRBJ2-1; TRBD2 matches 11 bases. This clonotype was obtained from a man aged 18 to 30 in good health. CDR3 in DNA: TGTGCCAGCAGTTTTACGGGACTAGCGGCAAACAATGAGCAGTTCTTC. It yields the protein CASSFTGLAANNEQFF.